These T cell receptor beta chains were read from a single sample in a study of shared clonotypes between healthy human individuals. Assay: immunoSEQ multiplex PCR; the TCRdb copy retains only in-frame clones and omits some. The sample has 800,000 to 950,000 clones, around 96% seen once. The sample was naive CD8+ T cells sorted from blood. All receptors come from a man in his thirties or forties in good health. Both conserved end residues are part of each CDR3. Fields, in order: clone size, V gene, D gene, J gene, CDR3 DNA, CDR3 protein. D genes are given only for firm matches. Clone size appears in some rows only: once, few, many, or a class for an expanded clone.

size: NA; V: TRBV6-1; D: NA; J: TRBJ2-7; DNA: TGTGCCAGCAGTGAAGGGGTAGGGGGCTACGAGCAGTACTTC; CDR3: CASSEGVGGYEQYF
size: NA; V: TRBV7-2; D: NA; J: TRBJ2-3; DNA: TGTGCCAGCAACCGAGCTCCCCCGACAGATACGCAGTATTTT; CDR3: CASNRAPPTDTQYF
size: NA; V: TRBV9; D: NA; J: TRBJ2-7; DNA: TGTGCCAGCAGCGTAGAGGTAGGGGAACTGTACGAGCAGTACTTC; CDR3: CASSVEVGELYEQYF
size: NA; V: TRBV27; D: TRBD1; J: TRBJ2-3; DNA: TGTGCCAGCAGCAGACAGGGAACAGATACGCAGTATTTT; CDR3: CASSRQGTDTQYF
size: NA; V: TRBV29-1; D: NA; J: TRBJ2-5; DNA: TGCAGCGTTGACCCGACAGGACTAACGCAGACCCAGTACTTC; CDR3: CSVDPTGLTQTQYF
size: once; V: TRBV9; D: NA; J: TRBJ2-5; DNA: TGTGCCAGCAGCGTAGACTCAGGCCAAGAGACCCAGTACTTC; CDR3: CASSVDSGQETQYF
size: few; V: TRBV28; D: NA; J: TRBJ1-5; DNA: TGTGCCAGCAGTTTAATTTTGCAGGGTTACAATCAGCCCCAGCATTTT; CDR3: CASSLILQGYNQPQHF
size: NA; V: TRBV6-5; D: TRBD1; J: TRBJ1-5; DNA: TGTGCCAGCAGTATCAGACAGGGACTGAATCAGCCCCAGCATTTT; CDR3: CASSIRQGLNQPQHF
size: NA; V: TRBV23-1; D: TRBD2; J: TRBJ2-1; DNA: TGCGCCAGCAGTCAATTCGGGTCTAGCGGAGGAGAAAATGAGCAGTTCTTC; CDR3: CASSQFGSSGGENEQFF
size: NA; V: TRBV5-8; D: NA; J: TRBJ1-5; DNA: TGTGCCAGCAGCCTCACAGGGAATCAGCCCCAGCATTTT; CDR3: CASSLTGNQPQHF
size: NA; V: TRBV6-5; D: NA; J: TRBJ1-1; DNA: TGTGCCAGCAGTCCAGGGGATACTGAAGCTTTCTTT; CDR3: CASSPGDTEAFF
size: NA; V: TRBV27; D: TRBD1; J: TRBJ1-5; DNA: TGTGCCAGCAGCTACAGGGGGCGCGGAAGCAATCAGCCCCAGCATTTT; CDR3: CASSYRGRGSNQPQHF
size: once; V: TRBV13; D: TRBD2; J: TRBJ2-3; DNA: TGTGCCAGCAGCTTATTGAGCGGGAGTTTGGATACGCAGTATTTT; CDR3: CASSLLSGSLDTQYF